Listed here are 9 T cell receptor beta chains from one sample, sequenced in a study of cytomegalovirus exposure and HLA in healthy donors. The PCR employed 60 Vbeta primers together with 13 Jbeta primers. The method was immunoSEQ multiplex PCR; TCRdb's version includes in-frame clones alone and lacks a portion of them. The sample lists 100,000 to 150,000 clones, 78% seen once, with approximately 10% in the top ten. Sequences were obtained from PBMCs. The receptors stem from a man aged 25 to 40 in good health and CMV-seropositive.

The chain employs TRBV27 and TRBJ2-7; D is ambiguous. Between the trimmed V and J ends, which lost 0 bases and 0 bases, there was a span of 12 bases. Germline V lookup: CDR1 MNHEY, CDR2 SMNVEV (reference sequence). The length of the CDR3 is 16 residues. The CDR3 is CASSLSRITVSYEQYF. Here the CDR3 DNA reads TGTGCCAGCAGTTTATCTCGTATCACAGTCTCCTACGAGCAGTACTTC.

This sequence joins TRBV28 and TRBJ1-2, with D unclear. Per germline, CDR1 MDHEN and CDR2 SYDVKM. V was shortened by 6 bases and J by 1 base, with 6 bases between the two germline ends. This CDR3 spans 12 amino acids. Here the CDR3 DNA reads TGTGCCAGCAGGAGTGGTAACTATGGCTACACCTTC. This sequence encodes CASRSGNYGYTF.

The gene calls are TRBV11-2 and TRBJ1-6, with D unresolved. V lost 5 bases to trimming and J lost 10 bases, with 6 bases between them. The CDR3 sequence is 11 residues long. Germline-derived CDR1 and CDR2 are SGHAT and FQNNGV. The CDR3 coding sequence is TGTGCCAGCAGCGACAAATCACCCCTCCACTTT. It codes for CASSDKSPLHF.

The CDR3 nucleotides read TGTGCCTGCACTTCGGGACTTTGGGATACGCAGTATTTT. The encoded protein is CACTSGLWDTQYF. The J gene is TRBJ2-3, the V gene TRBV30; maybe TRBD2 (6 bases). CDR1 GTSNPN and CDR2 SVGIG come from the germline V gene (reference sequence). V lost 6 bases and J 6 bases, leaving 16 bases between the germline ends. This CDR3 has 13 residues.

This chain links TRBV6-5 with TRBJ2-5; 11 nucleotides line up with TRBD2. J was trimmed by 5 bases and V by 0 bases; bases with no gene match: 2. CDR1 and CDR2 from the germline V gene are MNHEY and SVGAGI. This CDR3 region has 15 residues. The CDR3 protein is CASSYSLAGGETQYF. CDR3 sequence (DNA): TGTGCCAGCAGTTACTCTCTAGCGGGAGGCGAGACCCAGTACTTC.

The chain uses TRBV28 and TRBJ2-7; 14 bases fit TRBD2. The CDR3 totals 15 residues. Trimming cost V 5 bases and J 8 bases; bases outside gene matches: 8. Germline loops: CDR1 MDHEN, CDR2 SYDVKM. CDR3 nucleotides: TGTGCCAGCAGTACTCCGACTAGCGGGAGGGATAAGCAGTACTTC. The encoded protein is CASSTPTSGRDKQYF.

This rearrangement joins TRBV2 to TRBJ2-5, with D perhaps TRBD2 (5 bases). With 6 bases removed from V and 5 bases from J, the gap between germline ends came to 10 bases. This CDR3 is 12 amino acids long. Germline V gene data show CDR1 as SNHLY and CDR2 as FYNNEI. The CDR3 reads CASRREGETQYF. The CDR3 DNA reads TGTGCCAGCAGGAGGGAAGGGGAGACCCAGTACTTC.

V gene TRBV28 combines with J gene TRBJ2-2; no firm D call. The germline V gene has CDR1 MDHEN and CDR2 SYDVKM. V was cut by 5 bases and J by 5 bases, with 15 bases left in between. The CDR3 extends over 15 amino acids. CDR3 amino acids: CASSRPTGATGELFF. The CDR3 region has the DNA TGTGCCAGCAGTCGTCCGACTGGAGCTACCGGGGAGCTGTTTTTT. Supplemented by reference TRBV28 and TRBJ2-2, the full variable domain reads DVKVTQSSRYLVKRTGEKVFLECVQDMDHENMFWYRQDPGLGLRLIYFSYDVKMKEKGDIPEGYSVSREKKERFSLILESASTNQTSMYLCASSRPTGATGELFFGEGSRLTVL.

CDR3 amino acids: CASSVGPGTSGYNEQFF. As DNA, the CDR3 is TGTGCCAGCAGCGTAGGCCCCGGGACTAGCGGTTACAATGAGCAGTTCTTC. The chain couples TRBV9 to TRBJ2-1; 11 bases agree with TRBD2. CDR1 is SGDLS and CDR2 is YYNGEE in the germline V gene. V gave up 0 bases and J gave up 4 bases; unmatched junction bases: 6. The CDR3 is 17 residues long.